One sample yielded the 26 T cell receptor beta chains listed below, sequenced in a study of blood T cell repertoires in COVID-19. Measured with immunoSEQ multiplex PCR; TCRdb has only the in-frame clones, and not every one. Of under 200,000 clones in the sample, 80% were seen once. Sequenced sample: PBMCs or T cells enriched from blood (not recorded which). Every receptor here comes from a woman aged 55-70 years who had recovered from COVID-19.

This clone was seen a handful of times. This sequence joins TRBV4-1 and TRBJ2-5; D may be TRBD2 (6 bases). Per the germline V gene, CDR1 is MGHRA and CDR2 is YSYEKL. The germline V and J ends were trimmed by 4 bases and 5 bases, with 17 bases remaining between them. The CDR3 has 15 amino acids. The CDR3 here is CASSPGGAARETQYF. CDR3 coding DNA: TGCGCCAGCAGCCCTGGAGGGGCCGCCCGCGAGACCCAGTACTTC.

The rearrangement links TRBV5-5 to TRBJ2-5; 12 bases are shared with TRBD1. V was pared by 3 bases and J by 5 bases, with 2 bases of the junction left unmatched. CDR3 length: 14 residues. Germline V gene sequence: CDR1 SGHKS, CDR2 YYEKEE (reference sequence). The CDR3 sequence: CASSWDRGPETQYF. CDR3 nucleotides: TGTGCCAGCAGCTGGGACAGGGGGCCGGAGACCCAGTACTTC.

The CDR3 loop is CASSEGRSYNEQFF. CDR3 bases: TGTGCCAGCAGTGAGGGCCGGTCCTACAATGAGCAGTTCTTC. The V and J genes are TRBV25-1 and TRBJ2-1; D call uncertain. The CDR3 totals 14 residues. The V gene lost 3 bases and the J gene lost 1 base, with 7 bases spanning the gap. Per germline, CDR1 MGHDK and CDR2 SYGVNS.

The J gene is TRBJ2-1, the V gene TRBV5-6, with D tentatively TRBD1 (6 bases). The CDR3 has 13 residues. Germline V gene lookup returns CDR1 SGHDT and CDR2 YYEEEE. Trimming stripped 5 bases from V and 8 bases from J, with 14 bases between. The CDR3 loop is CASSRQVVDEQFF. CDR3 bases: TGTGCCAGCAGTCGACAGGTTGTAGATGAGCAGTTCTTC.

This chain uses TRBV5-1 with TRBJ1-1; TRBD1 is a possible D gene (6 bases). There are 14 residues in the CDR3. V was clipped by 6 bases and J by 3 bases, with 15 bases between them. Germline CDR1 is SGHRS and CDR2 is YFSETQ. The CDR3 sequence is CASTYGGGDTEAFF. In DNA form, the CDR3 reads TGCGCCAGCACCTACGGAGGGGGGGACACTGAAGCTTTCTTT.

The V and J genes are TRBV18 and TRBJ2-2, with 7 positions matching TRBD1. The CDR3 contains 17 residues. V dropped 3 bases and J dropped 1; count of bases not matched to a gene: 8. Germline-derived CDR1 and CDR2 are KGHSH and LQKENI. The CDR3 DNA sequence: TGTGCCAGCTCACCTCGACCCGGGACAGAGAACACCGGGGAGCTGTTTTTT. Translated: CASSPRPGTENTGELFF.

DNA of the CDR3: TGTGCCAGCAGCTTGAGCGGGGGGGCTGAAGATACGCAGTATTTT. The encoded protein is CASSLSGGAEDTQYF. The chain links TRBV7-3 to TRBJ2-3; 10 bases fit TRBD2. The CDR3 is 15 amino acids. Germline CDR1 reads SGHTA; CDR2 reads FQGTGA. J was trimmed by 5 bases and V by 3 bases; bases with no gene match: 5.

The J gene is TRBJ2-5, the V gene TRBV27; 7 positions agree with TRBD2. Germline CDR1 and CDR2: MNHEY and SMNVEV (reference sequence). With 6 bases clipped from V and 7 bases from J, the junction kept 5 bases outside the gene matches. There are 12 residues in the CDR3. The CDR3 loop is CASRAGDATQYF. DNA for the CDR3: TGTGCCAGCAGGGCGGGGGATGCGACCCAGTACTTC.

Worth noting for this clone: A read error may account for a junction end that differs from germline. The chain couples TRBV9 to TRBJ2-3; TRBD2 aligns across 8 bases. CDR1 and CDR2 (germline): SGDLS, YYNGEE. There are 15 residues in the CDR3. In DNA form, the CDR3 reads TGTGCCAACAGCGTACGCGGGGGGAGCACAGATACGCAGTATTTT. Translated, it gives CANSVRGGSTDTQYF.

This chain joins TRBV9 and TRBJ2-1, with 12 positions matching TRBD2. The V gene end was trimmed by 2 bases and the J gene end by 7 bases; junction bases not matched to a gene: 4. The CDR3 is 15 amino acids. Germline V gene sequence: CDR1 SGDLS, CDR2 YYNGEE. This chain's CDR3 is CASSVSSGGGNEQFF. CDR3 DNA: TGTGCCAGCAGCGTTTCTAGCGGGGGGGGTAATGAGCAGTTCTTC. Full variable domain (missing parts from reference TRBV9 and TRBJ2-1): DSGVTQTPKHLITATGQRVTLRCSPRSGDLSVYWYQQSLDQGLQFLIQYYNGEERAKGNILERFSAQQFPDLHSELNLSSLELGDSALYFCASSVSSGGGNEQFFGPGTRLTVL.

A few counts support this clone. The V call is TRBV5-8, the J call TRBJ1-2; D is possibly TRBD1 (6 bases). Trimming stripped 4 bases from V and 4 bases from J, with 14 bases between. Looked up from germline, CDR1 is SGHTS and CDR2 is YDEGEE. This CDR3 is 14 amino acids long. CDR3 sequence: CASSGGGRGYGYTF. The CDR3 region has the DNA TGTGCCAGCAGCGGTGGGGGCCGCGGCTATGGCTACACCTTC.

The CDR3 DNA follows: TGTGCCAGCAGGCCCTCCAGGGGGGAGTCGGCTGGCTACACCTTC. It is translated as CASRPSRGESAGYTF. J is TRBJ1-2 and V is TRBV28; TRBD1 agrees at 7 bases. Looked up from germline, CDR1 is MDHEN and CDR2 is SYDVKM. The CDR3 totals 15 residues. The ends lost 6 bases at V and 7 bases at J; junction bases unmatched: 14.

The chain uses TRBV6-6 and TRBJ1-5, with D perhaps TRBD1 (6 bases). The CDR3 is 16 amino acids. The ends were cut back, 6 bases at V and 0 bases at J, with 15 bases in the middle. Germline CDR1 is MNHNY and CDR2 is SVGAGI (reference sequence). The CDR3: CASSYKGGSSNQPQHF. CDR3 DNA sequence: TGTGCCAGCAGCTACAAGGGGGGGTCTAGCAATCAGCCCCAGCATTTT.

The rearrangement links TRBV10-3 to TRBJ2-3, with D possibly being TRBD2 (6 bases). The CDR3 consists of 15 residues. The germline V gene has CDR1 ENHRY and CDR2 SYGVKD. Trimming removed 0 bases from V and 3 bases from J, with 10 bases in between. CDR3 sequence reads: CAISESAGSTDTQYF. CDR3 DNA: TGTGCCATCAGTGAGTCGGCGGGATCTACAGATACGCAGTATTTT.

The genes are TRBV5-1 and TRBJ2-3; TRBD2 matches at 8 bases. The V segment lost 5 bases and the J segment 5 bases; nucleotides outside the gene matches: 10. The CDR3 length is 15 residues. Germline V lookup: CDR1 SGHRS, CDR2 YFSETQ. The DNA for the CDR3 is TGCGCCAGCAGATCGGGACTAGGAGGGTTAGATACGCAGTATTTT. Encoded protein: CASRSGLGGLDTQYF.

In the case of this clone: Other nucleotide sequences in the sample specify the same CDR3. The V call is TRBV5-1, the J call TRBJ1-1, with unresolved D. Trimming stripped 0 bases from V and 1 base from J, with 10 bases between. The CDR3 totals 15 residues. Germline CDR1 SGHRS, CDR2 YFSETQ. This CDR3 is CASSLDSRGNTEAFF. The DNA for the CDR3 is TGCGCCAGCAGCTTGGACTCCCGGGGGAACACTGAAGCTTTCTTT.

V and J are TRBV9 and TRBJ2-3; tentatively, D is TRBD2 (6 bases). This CDR3 contains 14 residues. Looked up from germline, CDR1 is SGDLS and CDR2 is YYNGEE. V lost 0 bases, J lost 6 bases, and 11 bases lay in between. The CDR3 loop reads CASSVGGVQDTQYF. The CDR3 region has the DNA TGTGCCAGCAGCGTAGGGGGGGTACAGGATACGCAGTATTTT.

The chain carries TRBV2 and TRBJ1-2; D not resolved. Germline CDR1 is SNHLY and CDR2 is FYNNEI. The CDR3 runs to 14 residues. V lost 3 bases and J 7 bases, leaving 15 bases between the germline ends. CDR3 region: CASSDSTGRSGYTF. In nucleotides, the CDR3 is TGTGCCAGCAGTGATTCGACGGGTCGGAGTGGCTACACCTTC.

This chain connects TRBV13 to TRBJ2-6, with D possibly matching TRBD2 (5 bases). Germline lookup yields CDR1 PRHDT and CDR2 FYEKMQ (reference sequence). V lost 5 bases and J 1 base, leaving 9 bases between the germline ends. This CDR3 is 15 amino acids long. The CDR3 loop is CASSRGISGANVLTF. The DNA for the CDR3 is TGTGCCAGCAGCCGAGGGATATCTGGGGCCAACGTCCTGACTTTC. Drawing the rest from reference TRBV13 and TRBJ2-6, the complete variable domain is AAGVIQSPRHLIKEKRETATLKCYPIPRHDTVYWYQQGPGQDPQFLISFYEKMQSDKGSIPDRFSAQQFSDYHSELNMSSLELGDSALYFCASSRGISGANVLTFGAGSRLTVL.

The chain has TRBV2 and TRBJ1-5; D unresolved. Germline CDR1 is SNHLY and CDR2 is FYNNEI. The CDR3 has 14 residues. Trimming left V 6 bases short and J 7 bases short, with 16 bases between. CDR3: CASSLLRAGQPQHF. Written as DNA, the CDR3 is TGTGCCAGCAGCCTCCTCCGGGCGGGACAGCCCCAGCATTTT.

This clone was seen a few times. The chain employs TRBV27 and TRBJ1-2, with 7 bases that match TRBD1. The CDR3 consists of 12 residues. Germline values: CDR1 MNHEY, CDR2 SMNVEV (reference sequence). The V segment lost 6 bases and the J segment 5 bases; nucleotides outside the gene matches: 3. CDR3 bases: TGTGCCAGCAGCCCAGGGGGTTATGGCTACACCTTC. Its translation is CASSPGGYGYTF.

The chain uses TRBV12-5 and TRBJ2-3; 10 bases fit TRBD2. CDR1 is LGHNT and CDR2 is FRNRAP in the germline V gene. The junction had 8 bases not matched to a gene; V was cut back by 4 bases and J by 7 bases. The CDR3 is 15 amino acids. The DNA of the CDR3 is TGTGCTAGTGGTTCGTCCGGACTAGCGGCATATACGCAGTATTTT. Translated, it gives CASGSSGLAAYTQYF.

V gene TRBV5-1 combines with J gene TRBJ2-2; 7 nucleotides agree with TRBD1. This CDR3 has 15 residues. Per the germline V gene, CDR1 is SGHRS and CDR2 is YFSETQ. Germline trimming cut 0 bases from V and 7 bases from J; bases unmatched to any gene: 6. The CDR3 is CASSLGQGNGGELFF. CDR3 coding DNA: TGCGCCAGCAGCTTGGGACAGGGCAACGGCGGGGAGCTGTTTTTT.

This chain joins TRBV27 and TRBJ2-2; D perhaps matches TRBD2 (5 bases). The ends were cut back, 8 bases at V and 2 bases at J, with 21 bases in the middle. This CDR3 comprises 17 residues. From germline, CDR1 is MNHEY and CDR2 SMNVEV (reference sequence). The CDR3 region is CASRWDGESFNTGELFF. In DNA form, the CDR3 reads TGTGCCAGCCGCTGGGATGGGGAGTCCTTTAACACCGGGGAGCTGTTTTTT.

This clone occurred a few times. The CDR3 here is CASSLLAGGTREQYF. CDR3 DNA: TGTGCCAGCAGCCTTTTAGCGGGGGGAACCCGCGAGCAGTACTTC. This rearrangement joins TRBV4-2 to TRBJ2-7; 10 bases agree with TRBD2. The length of the CDR3 is 15 residues. The V segment lost 4 bases and the J segment 6 bases; nucleotides outside the gene matches: 9. CDR1 and CDR2 (germline): LGHNA, YNFKEQ.

The CDR3 bases are TGTGCCAGCAGCCAAGTAGCGGGGGCCCTCACAGATACGCAGTATTTT. Amino acid sequence: CASSQVAGALTDTQYF. J is TRBJ2-3 and V is TRBV14, with 9 bases that match TRBD2. V lost 1 base and J lost 2; bases outside the gene matches: 4. CDR3 size: 16 residues. The germline V gene encodes CDR1 SGHDN and CDR2 FVKESK.